The rows below give T cell receptor beta chains drawn from one sample of a study of T cells in severe cutaneous drug reactions. No DNA is given; TCRdb re-called the multiplex PCR reads and lists each CDR3 protein once. The table gives fewer than 8,000 distinct CDR3 sequences; the top ten clones make up around 32% of it. The sample taken for sequencing was cells from a skin blister. Receptors were obtained from a human donor with toxic epidermal necrolysis, a severe cutaneous drug reaction. CDR3s include the opening cysteine and the closing phenylalanine or tryptophan. The order of the fields is J gene, V gene, clone size, CDR3 protein. The size field is filled for only some rows; it gives once, few, many or a size class.

>TRBJ1-5|TRBV6-6|-
CASSPNRDRSYLPQHF
>TRBJ2-2|TRBV7-9|-
CASSLVPGELFF
>TRBJ2-7|TRBV2|-
CASRDRGSSYEQYF
>TRBJ2-3|TRBV4-1|-
CASSRVYRLQGLLDTQYF
>TRBJ2-1|TRBV7-9|-
CASSPGLAGGYGQFF
>TRBJ2-7|TRBV2|-
CASTLDYPRIGKDEQYF
>TRBJ1-3|TRBV28|-
CASSLNAGNTIYF
>TRBJ2-1|TRBV30|medium-sized
CAWSALGQGAGEQFF
>TRBJ2-3|TRBV28|-
CASSFSAEGTDTQYF
>TRBJ2-1|TRBV27|-
CASSPQNSNEQFF
>TRBJ1-1|TRBV6-2/TRBV6-3|-
CASSYVGPNTEAFF
>TRBJ1-1|TRBV13|-
CASSYQTGANTEAFF
>TRBJ2-1|TRBV20-1|-
CSVPEGLTYNEQFF
>TRBJ2-3|TRBV27|-
CASGISGSPDTQYF
>TRBJ1-5|TRBV4-1|-
CASSQEQTTNQPQHF
>TRBJ2-5|TRBV27|-
CASSAIVGEETQYF
>TRBJ2-7|TRBV5-1|-
CASSPLSTYEQYF
>TRBJ1-5|TRBV29-1|-
CSVAGSGNQPQHF
>TRBJ2-5|TRBV20-1|-
CSLGRQGRETQYF
>TRBJ2-3|TRBV5-1|-
CASGRPRDVSTDTQYF
>TRBJ2-1|TRBV13|-
CASSLTLAYNEQFF
>TRBJ2-7|TRBV6-1|-
CASTPGGGTRSYEQYF
>TRBJ2-1|TRBV7-6|-
CASSKFPGTGVYEQFF
>TRBJ2-2|TRBV11-2|-
CASSLVAGLAATNTGELFF
>TRBJ1-5|TRBV5-1|-
CASSYSGNQPQHF